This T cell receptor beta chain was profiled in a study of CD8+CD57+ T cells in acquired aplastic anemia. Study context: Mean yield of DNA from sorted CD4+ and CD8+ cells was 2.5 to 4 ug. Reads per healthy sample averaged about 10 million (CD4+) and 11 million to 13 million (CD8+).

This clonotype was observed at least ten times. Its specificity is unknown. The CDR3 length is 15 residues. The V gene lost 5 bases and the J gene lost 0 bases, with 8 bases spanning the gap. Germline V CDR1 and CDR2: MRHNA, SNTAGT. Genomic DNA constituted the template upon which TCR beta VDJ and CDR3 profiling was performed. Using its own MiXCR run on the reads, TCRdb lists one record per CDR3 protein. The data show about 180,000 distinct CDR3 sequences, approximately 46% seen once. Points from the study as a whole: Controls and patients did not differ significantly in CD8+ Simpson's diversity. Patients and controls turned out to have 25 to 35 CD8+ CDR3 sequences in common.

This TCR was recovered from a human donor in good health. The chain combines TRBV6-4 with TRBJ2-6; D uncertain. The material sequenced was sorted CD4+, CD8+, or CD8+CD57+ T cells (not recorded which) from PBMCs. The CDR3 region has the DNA TGTGCCAGCAGTTCACAGAACTCTGGGGCCAACGTCCTGACTTTC. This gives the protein CASSSQNSGANVLTF.